This record covers a single TCR beta chain. This clonotype was seen ten or more times. Its antigen remains undetermined. No base quality values were provided; no much bigger clone lies one nucleotide off. Patients chosen for sequencing had shown expansion of CD8+CD57+ cells by flow cytometry. All patients had severe acquired aplastic anemia diagnosed by International Study of Aplastic Anemia and Agranulocytosis and Camitta criteria. Patients had received no therapy at the time of blood sampling. In the study, sorted CD4+ and CD8+ blood T cells from patients with severe aplastic anemia and from healthy subjects underwent deep sequencing of TCR repertoires. In the USA, patient enrollment took place under clinicaltrials.gov protocols 00001620, 01623167, 00001397, 00071045, 00081523 and 00961064. Ficoll-Paque density gradient centrifugation was used to isolate peripheral blood mononuclear cells. Before DNA extraction, CD4+ and CD8+ T cells were sorted with FACS or magnetic beads.

These data are taken from a study of CD8+CD57+ T cells in acquired aplastic anemia (dated by TCRdb to between 2018 and 2020). For the wider study: On average, sorted CD4+ and CD8+ cells yielded 3.2 ug of extracted DNA, with a range of roughly 0.18 to 30 ug. A CD8+CD57+ expansion meant a frequency higher than the mean frequency seen in healthy subjects.

Profiling of TCR beta VDJ combinations and CDR3 sequences used genomic DNA as the template. An Illumina HiSeq 2000 was the platform used for TCR repertoire sequencing. Processing in the source paper ran as follows. Repertoire assessment relied on Simpson's diversity index, CDR3 size and DJ length profiles, and TRBV/TRBJ rearrangement plots. The most abundant DNA sequence in the deep sequencing data was defined as the immunodominant clone. CDR3 amino acid sequences were checked for sharing between subjects and were compared against published repertoires and the VDJdb database. TCRdb reanalyzed the raw reads on its own, using fastp at Q25 for trimming and MiXCR for clone calling, and kept in-frame beta chains. Entries that share a CDR3 protein sequence are merged under the most common genes and DNA. These V and J calls originate from TCRdb's pipeline instead of the authors' own analysis. For this sample the table gives roughly 260,000 distinct CDR3 sequences, of which around half were detected only once. Approximately 8% of the sample is held by the ten biggest clonotypes.

General study outcomes and caveats: Some 27 CD8+ CDR3 sequences were found in both patients and controls but appeared to be highly expressed in patients and within the immunodominant clones of the patients. CD8+ Simpson's diversity did not differ significantly between patients and healthy controls (P=0.060).

Per the germline V gene, MDHEN is the CDR1 and SYDVKM is the CDR2. V loses 11 bases, J loses 2 bases, and the germline ends lie 13 bases apart. From the cysteine up to the phenylalanine, the CDR3 has a length of 12 residues. CDR3 DNA only is kept here, 36 bases in frame from base 1. Material: sorted CD4+, CD8+, or CD8+CD57+ T cells (not recorded which) from PBMCs. The V and J genes are TRBV28 and TRBJ2-7; perhaps TRBD1 is the D gene, with 5 bases matching. The sequence derives from a human donor with aplastic anemia. The CDR3 protein sequence reads: CAGKGKTYEQYF. In nucleotides, the sequence is TGTGCCGGAAAGGGGAAGACCTACGAGCAGTACTTC.